The 17 T cell receptor beta chains below all came from one sample that was sequenced in a study of blood T cell repertoires in COVID-19. The assay was immunoSEQ multiplex PCR, and TCRdb's table has in-frame clones only and misses some. The data hold a few hundred thousand clones, with about 88% observed a single time. The specimen sequenced was peripheral blood. Every receptor here comes from a man aged 60 to 75 who had recovered from COVID-19.

The CDR3 DNA is TGTGCCAGCACGGGGGGCGCAAAGCAGTTCTTC. This sequence encodes CASTGGAKQFF. The J gene is TRBJ2-1, the V gene TRBV3-1 (or the pseudogene TRBV3-2); TRBD2 is a possible D gene (7 bases). CDR3 length: 11 residues. Germline lookup yields CDR1 LGHDT and CDR2 YNNKEL (reference sequence). The V end was cut by 7 bases, the J end by 11 bases, with 12 bases between.

This sequence joins TRBV5-1 and TRBJ2-2; 11 bases map to TRBD2. The CDR3 has 18 amino acids. Germline values: CDR1 SGHRS, CDR2 YFSETQ. The trim removed 0 bases at V and 3 bases at J, leaving 7 bases unmatched. CDR3 amino acids: CASSLGLAGKWDTGELFF. The CDR3 region has the DNA TGCGCCAGCAGCTTGGGACTAGCGGGGAAGTGGGACACCGGGGAGCTGTTTTTT. Based on the CDR3 plus reference TRBV5-1 and TRBJ2-2, the full variable domain is KAGVTQTPRYLIKTRGQQVTLSCSPISGHRSVSWYQQTPGQGLQFLFEYFSETQRNKGNFPGRFSGRQFSNSRSEMNVSTLELGDSALYLCASSLGLAGKWDTGELFFGEGSRLTVL.

The V and J genes are TRBV12-3 or TRBV12-4 and TRBJ2-7; maybe TRBD1 (6 bases). V dropped 3 bases and J dropped 6 bases, with 9 bases sitting between them. CDR3 length: 12 amino acids. CDR3 sequence (DNA): TGTGCCAGCAGTTTCTCCAGGGGCGAGCAGTACTTC. It yields the protein CASSFSRGEQYF.

DNA for the CDR3: TGTGCCAGTAATAGAGGCAGGGGGTATGAAAAACTGTTTTTT. This codes for CASNRGRGYEKLFF. V is TRBV19 and J is TRBJ1-4; 7 nucleotides line up with TRBD1. CDR1 LNHDA and CDR2 SQIVND come from the germline V gene (reference sequence). The CDR3 consists of 14 residues. V shed 7 bases, J shed 6 bases, and the junction held 8 bases outside the gene matches.

This chain uses TRBV2 with TRBJ2-7, with D unresolved. Germline V gene sequence: CDR1 SNHLY, CDR2 FYNNEI. V lost 2 bases and J lost 0, with 5 bases in between. The CDR3 is 13 residues long. Here the CDR3 reads CASSEQASYEQYF. Here the CDR3 DNA reads TGTGCCAGCAGTGAACAGGCCTCCTACGAGCAGTACTTC.

V usage is TRBV6-6 and J usage is TRBJ2-7, with D tentatively TRBD1 (5 bases). Germline V gene lookup returns CDR1 MNHNY and CDR2 SVGAGI (reference sequence). The V gene lost 0 bases and the J gene lost 2 bases, with 11 bases spanning the gap. The CDR3 has 15 amino acids. CDR3 DNA: TGTGCCAGCAGTTACTCCAGCGACAGTCCCTACGAGCAGTACTTC. It is translated as CASSYSSDSPYEQYF.

The chain carries TRBV24-1 and TRBJ2-2; 10 nucleotides match TRBD1. V trimming: 5 bases; J trimming: 2 bases; junction bases outside the gene matches: 4. CDR3 length: 16 residues. The germline V gene encodes CDR1 KGHDR and CDR2 SFDVKD. The CDR3 region is CATSGGQGENTGELFF. The CDR3 nucleotides read TGTGCCACCAGTGGTGGACAGGGGGAAAACACCGGGGAGCTGTTTTTT.

This clone showed up just a few times. This chain connects TRBV6-5 to TRBJ2-1; TRBD1 agrees at 9 bases. Losses at the gene ends were 0 bases for V and 6 bases for J; bases not matched to a gene: 3. This CDR3 has 15 residues. The V gene's germline CDR1 is MNHEY and CDR2 SVGAGI. The CDR3 coding sequence is TGTGCCAGCAGTTACTCGGGACAGGGTGGCAATGAGCAGTTCTTC. Translating it yields CASSYSGQGGNEQFF.

This rearrangement joins TRBV5-1 to TRBJ2-5; TRBD1 aligns across 7 bases. The CDR3 loop spans 13 amino acids. J was trimmed by 5 bases and V by 3 bases; bases with no gene match: 4. Per germline, CDR1 SGHRS and CDR2 YFSETQ. CDR3 amino acids: CASSSTGEETQYF. DNA for the CDR3: TGCGCCAGCAGCTCCACAGGGGAGGAGACCCAGTACTTC.

The table lists this clone with a few counts. The rearrangement uses TRBV2 and TRBJ1-6, with D possibly being TRBD1 (5 bases). The CDR3 sequence is 14 residues long. Between the trimmed V and J ends, which lost 6 bases and 9 bases, there was a span of 15 bases. Germline CDR1 and CDR2: SNHLY and FYNNEI. CDR3 residues: CASSAVGVGSPLHF. The CDR3 nucleotides read TGTGCCAGCAGCGCCGTAGGGGTAGGTTCACCCCTCCACTTT. Filled out from reference TRBV2 and TRBJ1-6, the complete variable domain reads EPEVTQTPSHQVTQMGQEVILRCVPISNHLYFYWYRQILGQKVEFLVSFYNNEISEKSEIFDDQFSVERPDGSNFTLKIRSTKLEDSAMYFCASSAVGVGSPLHFGNGTRLTVT.

The chain is built from TRBV30 and TRBJ1-5, with 7 positions matching TRBD1. The CDR3 spans 15 residues. From germline, CDR1 is GTSNPN and CDR2 SVGIG (reference sequence). Losses at the gene ends were 0 bases for V and 2 bases for J; bases not matched to a gene: 4. The CDR3 sequence: CAWSVETGGNQPQHF. The CDR3 bases are TGTGCCTGGAGTGTAGAAACAGGGGGCAATCAGCCCCAGCATTTT.

The rearrangement links TRBV9 to TRBJ1-1; D perhaps matches TRBD1 (6 bases). Germline V gives CDR1 SGDLS, CDR2 YYNGEE. The V and J ends lost 4 bases and 5 bases respectively, with 18 bases between them. The CDR3 consists of 15 residues. CDR3 region: CASSPSAGVWTEAFF. The CDR3 DNA follows: TGTGCCAGCAGCCCCTCGGCAGGGGTATGGACTGAAGCTTTCTTT.

The CDR3 DNA is TGTGCCAGTAGTACCCCCGGGGGGGCTGGCGATACGCAGTATTTT. This gives the protein CASSTPGGAGDTQYF. This chain connects TRBV19 to TRBJ2-3; 8 nucleotides align to TRBD2. The V and J ends lost 4 bases and 6 bases, in that order; junction bases with no gene match: 9. The CDR3 covers 15 residues. Germline CDR1 is LNHDA and CDR2 is SQIVND (reference sequence).

The count of this clone is one. The chain joins TRBV5-1 to TRBJ2-3, with D possibly matching TRBD1 (6 bases). V dropped 4 bases and J dropped 5 bases, with 14 bases sitting between them. Germline V gene sequence: CDR1 SGHRS, CDR2 YFSETQ. CDR3 length equals 14 residues. The CDR3 here is CASSPNTGRDTQYF. As DNA, the CDR3 is TGCGCCAGCAGCCCAAATACAGGGAGAGATACGCAGTATTTT. Supplemented by reference TRBV5-1 and TRBJ2-3, the full variable domain reads KAGVTQTPRYLIKTRGQQVTLSCSPISGHRSVSWYQQTPGQGLQFLFEYFSETQRNKGNFPGRFSGRQFSNSRSEMNVSTLELGDSALYLCASSPNTGRDTQYFGPGTRLTVL.

V usage is TRBV5-4 and J usage is TRBJ1-1; D is possibly TRBD1 (5 bases). Trimming cost V 4 bases and J 3 bases, with 13 bases left between them. Germline-derived CDR1 and CDR2 are SGHNT and YYREEE (reference sequence). The CDR3 length is 14 residues. CDR3 DNA sequence: TGTGCCAGCAGCGGGGCAGGTTCTTACACTGAAGCTTTCTTT. It specifies CASSGAGSYTEAFF.

The genes are TRBV14 and TRBJ2-3, with 14 bases aligning to TRBD2. The CDR3 has 19 amino acids. Germline CDR1 reads SGHDN; CDR2 reads FVKESK. The junction had 5 bases not matched to a gene; V was cut back by 0 bases and J by 0 bases. CDR3 in amino acids: CASSQDGWTSGGSTDTQYF. Here the CDR3 DNA reads TGTGCCAGCAGCCAAGATGGGTGGACTAGCGGGGGGAGCACAGATACGCAGTATTTT.

The chain links TRBV18 to TRBJ2-5; D gene uncertain. This CDR3 is 11 amino acids long. V lost 3 bases, J lost 5 bases, and 4 bases lay in between. Germline loops: CDR1 KGHSH, CDR2 LQKENI. CDR3 sequence reads: CASSPRETQYF. The DNA of the CDR3 is TGTGCCAGCTCACCGCGGGAGACCCAGTACTTC.